This TCR beta chain is drawn from a study of blood T cell repertoires in COVID-19. Using immunoSEQ multiplex PCR, the repertoire was profiled, and TCRdb retains in-frame clones only, with some absent. The profile shows just over 650,000 clones, 85% to 90% of them singletons. The CDR3 sequence is 13 residues long. Germline V lookup: CDR1 MNHEY, CDR2 SVGAGI. Deletions cut 6 bases from V and 4 bases from J, with 12 bases between. This chain links TRBV6-5 with TRBJ1-2; D gene unclear. The receptor was derived from a woman aged 18-29 years with acute or convalescent COVID-19. Material for sequencing was peripheral blood. CDR3 protein: CASREERFYGYTF. In nucleotides, the CDR3 is TGTGCCAGCAGGGAGGAGAGATTCTATGGCTACACCTTC.